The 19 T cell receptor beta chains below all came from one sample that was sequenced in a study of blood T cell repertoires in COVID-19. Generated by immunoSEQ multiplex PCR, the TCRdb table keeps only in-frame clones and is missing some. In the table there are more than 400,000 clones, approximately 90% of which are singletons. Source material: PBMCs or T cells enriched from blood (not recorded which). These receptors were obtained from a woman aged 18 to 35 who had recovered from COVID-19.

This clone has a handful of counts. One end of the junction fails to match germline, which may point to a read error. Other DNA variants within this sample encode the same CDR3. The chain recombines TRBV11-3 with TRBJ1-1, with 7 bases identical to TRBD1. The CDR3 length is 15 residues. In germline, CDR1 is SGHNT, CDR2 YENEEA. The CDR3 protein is CASSLDGTANTEAFF. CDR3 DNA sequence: TGTGCCAGCAGCTTAGATGGGACAGCCAACACCGAAGCTTTCTTT.

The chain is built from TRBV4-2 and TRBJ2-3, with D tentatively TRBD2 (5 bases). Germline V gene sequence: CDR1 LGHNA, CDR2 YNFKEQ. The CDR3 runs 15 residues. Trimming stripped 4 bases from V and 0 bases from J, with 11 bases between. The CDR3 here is CASSPRLPSTDTQYF. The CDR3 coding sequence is TGTGCCAGCAGCCCCCGACTACCTAGCACAGATACGCAGTATTTT.

CDR3 sequence (DNA): TGTGCCAGCAGCGTCTTACAGGGGGCTTCACCCCTCCACTTT. Its translation: CASSVLQGASPLHF. This chain uses TRBV7-2 with TRBJ1-6; 9 nucleotides line up with TRBD1. Trimming removed 5 bases from V and 9 bases from J; junction bases left unmatched: 5. Per germline, CDR1 SGHTA and CDR2 FQGNSA. The CDR3 consists of 14 residues. Combining the CDR3 with reference TRBV7-2 and TRBJ1-6 gives the whole variable domain GAGVSQSPSNKVTEKGKDVELRCDPISGHTALYWYRQSLGQGLEFLIYFQGNSAPDKSGLPSDRFSAERTGGSVSTLTIQRTQQEDSAVYLCASSVLQGASPLHFGNGTRLTVT.

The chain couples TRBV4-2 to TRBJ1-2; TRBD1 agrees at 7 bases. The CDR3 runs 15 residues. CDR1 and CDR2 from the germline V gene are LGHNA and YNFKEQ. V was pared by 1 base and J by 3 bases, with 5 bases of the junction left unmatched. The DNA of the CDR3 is TGTGCCAGCAGCCAAGTTCGGCAGGGGGACTATGGCTACACCTTC. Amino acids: CASSQVRQGDYGYTF.

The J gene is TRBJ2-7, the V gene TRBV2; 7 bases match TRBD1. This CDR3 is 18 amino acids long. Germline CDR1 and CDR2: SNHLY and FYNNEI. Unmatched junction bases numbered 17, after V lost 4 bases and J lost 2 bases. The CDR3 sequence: CASSVPTGERQITYEQYF. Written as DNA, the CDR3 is TGTGCCAGCAGTGTACCTACAGGGGAGAGACAGATAACCTACGAGCAGTACTTC. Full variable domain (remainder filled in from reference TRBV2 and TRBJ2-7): EPEVTQTPSHQVTQMGQEVILRCVPISNHLYFYWYRQILGQKVEFLVSFYNNEISEKSEIFDDQFSVERPDGSNFTLKIRSTKLEDSAMYFCASSVPTGERQITYEQYFGPGTRLTVT.

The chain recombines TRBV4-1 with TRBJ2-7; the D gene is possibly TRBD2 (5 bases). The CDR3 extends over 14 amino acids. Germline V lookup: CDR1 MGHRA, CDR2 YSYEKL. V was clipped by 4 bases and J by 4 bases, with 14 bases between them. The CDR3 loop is CASSPLAFGYEQYF. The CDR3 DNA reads TGCGCCAGCAGCCCCCTAGCTTTCGGATACGAGCAGTACTTC.

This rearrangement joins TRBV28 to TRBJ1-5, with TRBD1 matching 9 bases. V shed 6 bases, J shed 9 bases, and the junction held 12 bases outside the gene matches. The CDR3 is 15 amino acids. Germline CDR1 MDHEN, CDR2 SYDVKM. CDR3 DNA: TGTGCCAGCAGGCGAACAGGGGGCGCTTGGCCGCCCCAGCATTTT. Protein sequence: CASRRTGGAWPPQHF.

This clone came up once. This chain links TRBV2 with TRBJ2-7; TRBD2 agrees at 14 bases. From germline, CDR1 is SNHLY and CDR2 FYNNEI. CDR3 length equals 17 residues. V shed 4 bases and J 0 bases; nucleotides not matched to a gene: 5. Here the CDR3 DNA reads TGTGCCAGCAGTGGGGGACTAGCGGGGGCCAGCTCCTACGAGCAGTACTTC. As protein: CASSGGLAGASSYEQYF.

The CDR3 region has the DNA TGTGCCAGCAGCACGGTGCTGGGAGGGGATACGCAGTATTTT. Translating it yields CASSTVLGGDTQYF. The chain couples TRBV5-5 to TRBJ2-3; TRBD2 matches 7 bases. In germline, CDR1 is SGHKS, CDR2 YYEKEE (reference sequence). After removal of 4 bases from V and 6 bases from J, the junction contained 8 bases not matched to a gene. The CDR3 runs to 14 residues.

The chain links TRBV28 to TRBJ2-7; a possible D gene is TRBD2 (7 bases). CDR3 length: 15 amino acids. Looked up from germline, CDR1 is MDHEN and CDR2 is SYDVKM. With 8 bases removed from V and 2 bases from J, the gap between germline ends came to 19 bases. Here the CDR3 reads CASRWEGGVPYEQYF. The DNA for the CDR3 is TGTGCCAGCCGTTGGGAAGGGGGGGTACCCTACGAGCAGTACTTC.

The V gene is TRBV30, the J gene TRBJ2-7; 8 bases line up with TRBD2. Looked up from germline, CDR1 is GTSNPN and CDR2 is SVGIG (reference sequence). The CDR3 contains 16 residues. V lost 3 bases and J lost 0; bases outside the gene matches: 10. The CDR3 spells CAWRAKLADSSYEQYF. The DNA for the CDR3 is TGTGCCTGGAGGGCGAAACTAGCGGATAGCTCCTACGAGCAGTACTTC.

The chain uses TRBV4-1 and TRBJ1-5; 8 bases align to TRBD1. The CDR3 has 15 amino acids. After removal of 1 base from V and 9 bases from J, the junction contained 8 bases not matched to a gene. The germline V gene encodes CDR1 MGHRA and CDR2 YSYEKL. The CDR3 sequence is CASSQAMAGGWPQHF. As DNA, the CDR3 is TGCGCCAGCAGCCAAGCGATGGCAGGGGGCTGGCCCCAGCATTTT.

The CDR3 loop reads CASSPRAGTGEANYGYTF. The CDR3 DNA sequence: TGTGCCAGCAGCCCTCGGGCTGGAACAGGGGAGGCTAACTATGGCTACACCTTC. The genes are TRBV5-6 and TRBJ1-2; 7 bases are shared with TRBD1. This CDR3 contains 18 residues. V lost 4 bases to trimming and J lost 0 bases; unmatched junction nucleotides: 15. Germline lookup yields CDR1 SGHDT and CDR2 YYEEEE.

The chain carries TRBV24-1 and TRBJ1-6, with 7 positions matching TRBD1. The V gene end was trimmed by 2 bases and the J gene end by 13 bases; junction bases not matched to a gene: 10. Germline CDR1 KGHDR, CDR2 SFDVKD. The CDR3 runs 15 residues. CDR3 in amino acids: CATSDSRQGEGPLHF. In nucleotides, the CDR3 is TGTGCCACCAGTGATTCACGACAGGGAGAAGGGCCCCTCCACTTT.

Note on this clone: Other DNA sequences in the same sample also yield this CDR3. CDR3 loop: CASSLDRANTEAFF. Written as DNA, the CDR3 is TGTGCCAGCAGCTTGGACAGGGCAAACACTGAAGCTTTCTTT. The rearrangement uses TRBV5-4 and TRBJ1-1; the D gene is possibly TRBD1 (6 bases). The CDR3 runs 14 residues. Deletions cut 0 bases from V and 2 bases from J, with 8 bases between. CDR1 is SGHNT, CDR2 YYREEE, per germline (reference sequence).

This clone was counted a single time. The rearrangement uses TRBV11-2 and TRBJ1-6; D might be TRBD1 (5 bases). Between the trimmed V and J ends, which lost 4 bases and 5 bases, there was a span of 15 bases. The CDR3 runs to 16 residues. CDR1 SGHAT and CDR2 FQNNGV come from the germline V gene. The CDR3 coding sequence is TGTGCCAGCAGCTGGCGCACCAGGGAAAATAATTCACCCCTCCACTTT. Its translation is CASSWRTRENNSPLHF. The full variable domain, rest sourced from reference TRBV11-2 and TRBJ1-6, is EAGVAQSPRYKIIEKRQSVAFWCNPISGHATLYWYQQILGQGPKLLIQFQNNGVVDDSQLPKDRFSAERLKGVDSTLKIQPAKLEDSAVYLCASSWRTRENNSPLHFGNGTRLTVT.

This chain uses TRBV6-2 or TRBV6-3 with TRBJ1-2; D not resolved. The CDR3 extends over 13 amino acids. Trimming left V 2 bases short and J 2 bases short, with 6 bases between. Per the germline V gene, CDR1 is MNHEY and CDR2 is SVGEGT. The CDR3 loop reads CASSYGRNYGYTF. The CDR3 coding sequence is TGTGCCAGCAGTTACGGTCGGAACTATGGCTACACCTTC.

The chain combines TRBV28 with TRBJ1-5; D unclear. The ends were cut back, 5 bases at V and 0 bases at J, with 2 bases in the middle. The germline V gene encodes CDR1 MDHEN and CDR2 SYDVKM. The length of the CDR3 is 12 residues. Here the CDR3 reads CASSRSNQPQHF. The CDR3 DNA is TGTGCCAGCAGTCGTAGCAATCAGCCCCAGCATTTT.

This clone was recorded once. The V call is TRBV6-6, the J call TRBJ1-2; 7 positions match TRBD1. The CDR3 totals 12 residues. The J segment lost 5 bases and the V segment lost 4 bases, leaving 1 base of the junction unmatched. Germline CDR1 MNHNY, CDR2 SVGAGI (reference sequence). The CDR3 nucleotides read TGTGCCAGCAGTTGGGGACAGTATGGCTACACCTTC. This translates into CASSWGQYGYTF.